The rows below give T cell receptor beta chains drawn from one sample of a study of shared clonotypes between healthy human individuals. Sequencing was performed with immunoSEQ multiplex PCR; in TCRdb, only in-frame clones are kept and a portion is missing. The data hold about 680,000 clones, with approximately 74% observed a single time. The specimen sequenced was memory CD4+ T cells sorted from blood. Every receptor here comes from a woman aged 30 to 39 in good health. Each CDR3 is given with its conserved first and last residue. Fields, in order: V gene, J gene, clone size, D gene, CDR3 length, CDR3 protein, CDR3 DNA. The D gene is left open where the match is weak. Clone size is not always given. Where it is, it says once, few, many or a class for expanded clones.

TRBV28	TRBJ1-2	many	-	15	CASSFGYRVDYGYTF	TGTGCCAGCAGTTTTGGCTACAGGGTGGACTATGGCTACACCTTC
TRBV5-1	TRBJ2-5	-	-	14	CASSLVLGGETQYF	TGCGCCAGCAGCTTGGTATTGGGGGGAGAGACCCAGTACTTC
TRBV11-2	TRBJ1-2	once	-	14	CASRPGPATYGYTF	TGTGCCAGCAGACCTGGGCCCGCTACCTATGGCTACACCTTC
TRBV7-8	TRBJ2-7	-	TRBD1	14	CASSLGDRVGEQYF	TGTGCCAGCAGCTTAGGGGACAGGGTCGGCGAGCAGTACTTC
TRBV27	TRBJ1-2	medium-sized	-	12	CASRTENYGYTF	TGTGCCAGCAGGACGGAGAACTATGGCTACACCTTC
TRBV27	TRBJ1-2	-	-	15	CASSPGQRPNYGYTF	TGTGCCAGCAGCCCAGGACAGAGACCTAACTATGGCTACACCTTC
TRBV6-5	TRBJ2-7	-	TRBD1	13	CASAGTGGLEQYF	TGTGCCAGCGCGGGGACAGGGGGCTTAGAGCAGTACTTC
TRBV5-1	TRBJ2-2	once	TRBD2	15	CASSYKLAGAGELFF	TGCGCCAGCAGCTACAAACTAGCGGGAGCCGGGGAGCTGTTTTTT
TRBV5-1	TRBJ2-2	-	-	15	CASSSTQVPTGELFF	TGCGCCAGCAGCTCAACCCAGGTTCCCACCGGGGAGCTGTTTTTT
TRBV18	TRBJ1-5	-	-	14	CASSRGAGNQPQHF	TGTGCCAGCTCACGGGGGGCTGGCAATCAGCCCCAGCATTTT
TRBV6-5	TRBJ2-6	-	-	15	CASQNNRVGANVLTF	TGTGCCAGCCAGAACAACAGGGTTGGGGCCAACGTCCTGACTTTC
TRBV5-1	TRBJ1-4	-	-	16	CASSLRPIATNEKLFF	TGCGCCAGCAGCTTGAGGCCTATTGCAACTAATGAAAAACTGTTTTTT
TRBV19	TRBJ1-1	-	-	13	CASSSSRNTEAFF	TGTGCCAGTAGTTCTAGCAGGAACACTGAAGCTTTCTTT
TRBV27	TRBJ1-5	-	-	14	CASSFSGHGQPQHF	TGTGCCAGCAGTTTCTCGGGCCACGGCCAGCCCCAGCATTTT
TRBV2	TRBJ2-2	-	TRBD1	13	CASSGQGTGELFF	TGTGCCAGCAGTGGACAGGGGACCGGGGAGCTGTTTTTT
TRBV6-9	TRBJ1-5	-	TRBD1	16	CARGQGTLPIHQPQHF	TGTGCCAGGGGACAGGGAACGCTTCCTATACATCAGCCCCAGCATTTT
TRBV25-1	TRBJ2-5	-	-	12	CASSVGSETQYF	TGTGCCAGCAGTGTAGGATCCGAGACCCAGTACTTC
TRBV2	TRBJ2-2	-	TRBD2	15	CASRRLAVNTGELFF	TGTGCCAGCAGGCGACTAGCGGTTAACACCGGGGAGCTGTTTTTT
TRBV30	TRBJ1-4	-	-	15	CAWSVRGATNEKLFF	TGTGCCTGGAGTGTACGTGGTGCAACTAATGAAAAACTGTTTTTT
TRBV27	TRBJ1-1	-	-	14	CASMSSRMNTEAFF	TGTGCCAGCATGTCGAGCAGAATGAACACTGAAGCTTTCTTT
TRBV14	TRBJ2-1	once	-	17	CASSQDRGKHSYNEQFF	TGTGCCAGCAGCCAAGATAGGGGGAAACACTCCTACAATGAGCAGTTCTTC
TRBV7-8	TRBJ2-7	-	-	14	CASSLARLAYEQYF	TGTGCCAGCAGCTTAGCCAGGCTAGCCTACGAGCAGTACTTC
TRBV6-1	TRBJ2-7	many	TRBD1	13	CASIPDRGYEQYF	TGTGCCAGCATCCCGGACAGGGGGTACGAGCAGTACTTC
TRBV18	TRBJ2-7	-	-	14	CASSPLGVPHEQYF	TGTGCCAGCTCCCCCCTGGGTGTTCCCCACGAGCAGTACTTC
TRBV7-2	TRBJ2-2	-	-	15	CASNSGQPNTGELFF	TGTGCCAGCAACTCCGGACAGCCCAACACCGGGGAGCTGTTTTTT
TRBV6-5	TRBJ1-2	-	-	13	CASSYEGVNGYTF	TGTGCCAGCAGTTACGAGGGGGTGAATGGCTACACCTTC
TRBV29-1	TRBJ1-5	-	-	13	CSIRTDSNQPQHF	TGCAGCATCCGGACCGATAGCAATCAGCCCCAGCATTTT
TRBV6-1	TRBJ2-2	-	-	17	CASSEASERVNTGELFF	TGTGCCAGCAGTGAAGCCTCAGAGCGGGTAAACACCGGGGAGCTGTTTTTT
TRBV25-1	TRBJ2-4	few	TRBD2	17	CASSGSTSGRFKDIQYF	TGTGCCAGCAGTGGTTCGACTAGCGGGAGGTTTAAGGACATTCAGTACTTC
TRBV5-1	TRBJ2-1	few	-	15	CASSLSSGSYNEQFF	TGCGCCAGCAGCTTGAGCTCCGGCTCCTACAATGAGCAGTTCTTC
TRBV7-8	TRBJ2-2	-	-	15	CASSLDQGYNGELFF	TGTGCCAGCAGCTTAGATCAGGGGTATAACGGGGAGCTGTTTTTT